This T cell receptor (beta chain) was captured by sequencing in a study of spatial heterogeneity in lung cancer. Across the whole study: A consistent excess of beta-chain over alpha-chain sequences was detected. Study-wide results and limits: Ubiquitous expanded tumor TCRs were seen in blood more at resection than at follow-up.

TCR cDNA molecules were tagged individually, and each one carried a unique molecular identifier. A single record per CDR3 protein comes from TCRdb applying MiXCR to the 5' RACE reads. The sample includes roughly 21,000 distinct CDR3 sequences, around 3.2% of them seen just once. The CDR3 is made up of 14 amino acids. The ends were cut back, 5 bases at V and 9 bases at J, with 17 bases in the middle. Germline values: CDR1 SGHTA, CDR2 FQGTGA. Specified time point: sample taken at primary tumor resection. The sample holds many counts of this clonotype. Its antigen is not known. Sequencing was performed on PBMCs, taken at surgery. This TCR derives from a female donor with early-stage non-small cell lung cancer. V and J are TRBV7-3 and TRBJ2-1, with TRBD2 as a possible D gene (5 bases). The CDR3 is CASSLDLRTSEQFF. In DNA form, the CDR3 reads TGTGCCAGCAGCCTGGACTTACGTACAAGTGAGCAGTTCTTC.